Included here is one T cell receptor (beta chain) sequence, with context. This CDR3 has 15 residues. V was pared by 0 bases and J by 10 bases, with 16 bases between. Germline V gene data show CDR1 as MNHEY and CDR2 as SVGEGT. The data derive from a study of blood T cell repertoires in COVID-19. The data were produced by immunoSEQ multiplex PCR, yet TCRdb's version contains in-frame clones alone and is incomplete. The profile covers about 140,000 clones, with about 82% appearing a single time and roughly 4.7% taken by the ten largest. The rearrangement links TRBV6-2 or TRBV6-3 to TRBJ2-1, with D possibly TRBD2 on 6 matching bases. The TCR originated in a woman of 80 years or more with active or convalescent COVID-19. Sequencing was performed on peripheral blood. CDR3: CASSYSIGRDLEQFF. For the CDR3, the DNA is TGTGCCAGCAGTTACTCGATCGGTAGGGACTTAGAGCAGTTCTTC.